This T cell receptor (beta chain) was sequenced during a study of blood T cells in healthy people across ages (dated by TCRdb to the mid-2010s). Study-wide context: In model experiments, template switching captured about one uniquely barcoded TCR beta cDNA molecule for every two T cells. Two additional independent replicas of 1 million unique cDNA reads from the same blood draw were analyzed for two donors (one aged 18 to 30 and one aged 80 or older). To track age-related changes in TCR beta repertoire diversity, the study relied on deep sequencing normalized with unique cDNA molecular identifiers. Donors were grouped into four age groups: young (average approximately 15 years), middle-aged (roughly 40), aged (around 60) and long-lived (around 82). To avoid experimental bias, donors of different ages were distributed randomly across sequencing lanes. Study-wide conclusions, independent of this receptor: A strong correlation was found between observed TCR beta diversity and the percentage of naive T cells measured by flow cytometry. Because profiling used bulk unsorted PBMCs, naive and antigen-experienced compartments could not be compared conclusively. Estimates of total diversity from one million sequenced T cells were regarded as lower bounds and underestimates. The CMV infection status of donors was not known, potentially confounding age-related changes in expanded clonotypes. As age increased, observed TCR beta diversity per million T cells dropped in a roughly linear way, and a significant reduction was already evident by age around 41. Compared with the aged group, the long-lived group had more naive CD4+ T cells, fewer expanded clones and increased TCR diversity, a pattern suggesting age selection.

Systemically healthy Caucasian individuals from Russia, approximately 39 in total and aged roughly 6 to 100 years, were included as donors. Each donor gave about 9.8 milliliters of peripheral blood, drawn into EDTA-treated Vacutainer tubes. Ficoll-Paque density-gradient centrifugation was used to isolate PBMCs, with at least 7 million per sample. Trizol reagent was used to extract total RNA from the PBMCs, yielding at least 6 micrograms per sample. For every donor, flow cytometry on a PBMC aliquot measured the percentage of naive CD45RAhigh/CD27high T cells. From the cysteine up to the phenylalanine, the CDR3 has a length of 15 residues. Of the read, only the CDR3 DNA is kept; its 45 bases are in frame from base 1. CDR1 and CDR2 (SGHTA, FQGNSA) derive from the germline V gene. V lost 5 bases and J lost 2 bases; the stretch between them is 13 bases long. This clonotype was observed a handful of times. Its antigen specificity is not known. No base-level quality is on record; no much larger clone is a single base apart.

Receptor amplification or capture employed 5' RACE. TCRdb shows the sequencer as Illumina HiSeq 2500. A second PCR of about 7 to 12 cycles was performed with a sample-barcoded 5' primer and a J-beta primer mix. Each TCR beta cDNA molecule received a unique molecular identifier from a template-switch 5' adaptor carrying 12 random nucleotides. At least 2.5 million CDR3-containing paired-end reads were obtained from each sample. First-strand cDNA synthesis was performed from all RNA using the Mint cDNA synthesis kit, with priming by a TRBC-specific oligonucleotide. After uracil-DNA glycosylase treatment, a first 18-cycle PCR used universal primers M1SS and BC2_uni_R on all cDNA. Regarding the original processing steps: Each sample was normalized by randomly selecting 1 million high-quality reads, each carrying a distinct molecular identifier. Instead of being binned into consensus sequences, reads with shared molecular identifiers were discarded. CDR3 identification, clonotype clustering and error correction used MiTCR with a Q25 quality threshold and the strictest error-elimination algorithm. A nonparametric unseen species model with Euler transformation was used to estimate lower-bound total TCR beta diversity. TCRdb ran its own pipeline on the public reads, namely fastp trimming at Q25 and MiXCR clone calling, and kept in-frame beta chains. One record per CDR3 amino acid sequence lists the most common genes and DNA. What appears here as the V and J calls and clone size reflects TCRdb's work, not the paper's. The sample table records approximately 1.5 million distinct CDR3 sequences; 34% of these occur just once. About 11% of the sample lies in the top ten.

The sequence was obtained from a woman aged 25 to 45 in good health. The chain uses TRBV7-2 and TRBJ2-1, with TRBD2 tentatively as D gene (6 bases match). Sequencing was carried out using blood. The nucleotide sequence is TGTGCCAGCAGCCCTAGACGCGGGACCTACAATGAGCAGTTCTTC. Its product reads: CASSPRRGTYNEQFF.